The rows below give T cell receptor beta chains drawn from one sample of a study of early T cells in non-severe SARS-CoV-2 infection. A single record per CDR3 protein comes from TCRdb applying MiXCR to the 5' RACE reads. The sample includes 70,000 to 95,000 distinct CDR3 sequences, under 15% of them seen just once. The sequencing sample was made of whole blood. These TCRs come from an adult who was a healthcare worker with PCR-confirmed SARS-CoV-2 infection or an uninfected control (not recorded which). Both conserved end residues are part of each CDR3. Fields, in order: V gene, D gene, clone size, J gene, CDR3 DNA, CDR3 protein. A D gene is named only where the DNA matches it firmly. Rows give clone size only sometimes, using once, few, many, or a class for an expanded clone.

V gene: TRBV12-5; D gene: -; clone size: -; J gene: TRBJ1-1; CDR3 DNA: TGTGCTAGTGGCCCTGACATCGATGAAGCTTTCTTT; CDR3 protein: CASGPDIDEAFF
V gene: TRBV20-1; D gene: -; clone size: many; J gene: TRBJ2-1; CDR3 DNA: TGCAGTGCTAGAGATCTAAGGGGACAACCCTCCTACAATGAGCAGTTCTTC; CDR3 protein: CSARDLRGQPSYNEQFF
V gene: TRBV9; D gene: -; clone size: -; J gene: TRBJ1-2; CDR3 DNA: TGTGCCAGCAACCCAGGACAGAACTATGGCTACACCTTC; CDR3 protein: CASNPGQNYGYTF
V gene: TRBV5-1; D gene: -; clone size: -; J gene: TRBJ2-5; CDR3 DNA: TGCGCCAGCAGCCAGAGACAGGACCAAGAGACCCAGTACTTC; CDR3 protein: CASSQRQDQETQYF
V gene: TRBV15; D gene: -; clone size: few; J gene: TRBJ1-5; CDR3 DNA: TGTGCCACCAGCAGAAGTGGTGGGTATAGCAATCAGCCCCAGCATTTT; CDR3 protein: CATSRSGGYSNQPQHF
V gene: TRBV27; D gene: -; clone size: -; J gene: TRBJ1-2; CDR3 DNA: TGTGCCAGCAGTTCAGTCGGACGGCCAGCTCCTAACTATGGCTACACCTTC; CDR3 protein: CASSSVGRPAPNYGYTF
V gene: TRBV6-1; D gene: -; clone size: -; J gene: TRBJ2-3; CDR3 DNA: TGTGCCAGCAGTGAAGCGCCGGGCTTGTCAGATACGCAGTATTTT; CDR3 protein: CASSEAPGLSDTQYF
V gene: TRBV15; D gene: TRBD1; clone size: -; J gene: TRBJ2-5; CDR3 DNA: TGTGCCACCAGCAGAGGACAGGGGTACCAAGAGACCCAGTACTTC; CDR3 protein: CATSRGQGYQETQYF
V gene: TRBV20-1; D gene: -; clone size: few; J gene: TRBJ2-1; CDR3 DNA: TGCAGTGCTAGAGAGGGCGTCACCTCCTACAATGAGCAGTTCTTC; CDR3 protein: CSAREGVTSYNEQFF
V gene: TRBV12-3/TRBV12-4; D gene: -; clone size: -; J gene: TRBJ1-1; CDR3 DNA: TGTGCCAGCAGTTTGCGTTTGACATCCCGAAGAACTGAAGCTTTCTTT; CDR3 protein: CASSLRLTSRRTEAFF
V gene: TRBV7-2; D gene: -; clone size: many; J gene: TRBJ1-1; CDR3 DNA: TGTGCCAGCAGCCTTTTATGGAACACTGAAGCTTTCTTT; CDR3 protein: CASSLLWNTEAFF
V gene: TRBV11-2; D gene: TRBD2; clone size: -; J gene: TRBJ2-1; CDR3 DNA: TGTGTCAGCAGCCGAAGGACTAGCGGGGGATACTACAATGAGCAGTTCTTC; CDR3 protein: CVSSRRTSGGYYNEQFF
V gene: TRBV5-1; D gene: -; clone size: few; J gene: TRBJ1-1; CDR3 DNA: TGCGCCAGCAGCTTGGTCATGAACACTGAAGCTTTCTTT; CDR3 protein: CASSLVMNTEAFF
V gene: TRBV12-3/TRBV12-4; D gene: -; clone size: few; J gene: TRBJ1-1; CDR3 DNA: TGTGCCAGCAGTTTAGGGCCCCCTCGAGTATTTTATATGGGGGTGAACACTGAAGCTTTCTTT; CDR3 protein: CASSLGPPRVFYMGVNTEAFF
V gene: TRBV18; D gene: -; clone size: many; J gene: TRBJ2-2; CDR3 DNA: TGTGCCAGCTCCCTACGAGAAACCGGGGAGCTGTTTTTT; CDR3 protein: CASSLRETGELFF
V gene: TRBV6-2/TRBV6-3; D gene: TRBD2; clone size: -; J gene: TRBJ2-1; CDR3 DNA: TGTGCCAGCAGTTTTAGCGGGGGGGGCTACAATGAGCAGTTCTTC; CDR3 protein: CASSFSGGGYNEQFF
V gene: TRBV9; D gene: -; clone size: few; J gene: TRBJ2-5; CDR3 DNA: TGTGCCAGCAGCGTAGGGTCCGTCGGAGGAGAGACCCAGTACTTC; CDR3 protein: CASSVGSVGGETQYF